This TCR beta chain was sequenced for a study of T cell responses to AZD1222 COVID-19 vaccine. Whole-study results and caveats: An increase in Spike-specific TCR breadth and depth was observed after two AZD1222 doses. Donors were largely white British and mainly female; clonal diversity was possibly underestimated. It was only after the peak T cell response that any repertoires were sampled. Epitopes outside B.1.351 and B.1.1.7 mutated regions reportedly drew nearly half of spike TCRs.

Concerning this clone: The antigen remains undetermined.

CDR1 MNHEY and CDR2 SVGAGI come from the germline V gene. The CDR3 covers 13 residues. V lost 10 bases, J lost 2 bases, and 15 bases lay in between. Sequencing used immunoSEQ multiplex PCR; TCRdb keeps in-frame clones, though not all of them. Altogether 140,000 to 150,000 clones are present, 80% to 90% being singletons, with the ten largest covering roughly 1.7%. The TCR comes from an adult in good health. This chain uses TRBV6-5 with TRBJ2-7; a possible D gene is TRBD2 (5 bases). Sequenced material: peripheral blood, taken on day 0 of AZD1222 vaccination. The chain's CDR3 is CATLDSNTYEQYF. The CDR3 coding sequence is TGTGCCACCTTGGACTCCAACACCTACGAGCAGTACTTC.